Listed below are T cell receptor beta chains from one sample, sequenced in a study of cytomegalovirus exposure and HLA in healthy donors. TCRdb keeps only in-frame clones here, not all; method: immunoSEQ multiplex PCR. The sample records about 130,000 clones, around 89% being singletons. Sequenced material: PBMCs. These receptors all come from a woman aged 25 to 39 in good health and CMV-seropositive. The CDR3 runs from the conserved cysteine through the conserved F or W. D genes are given only for firm matches. Expanded clones get a size class; other rows say once, few or many, or leave the size out.

>TRBJ2-7|TRBV7-2|TRBD2|-
CASSFTAAGGVYEQYF
TGTGCCAGCAGCTTTACGGCGGCGGGAGGGGTCTACGAGCAGTACTTC
>TRBJ2-1|TRBV5-1|TRBD2|-
CASSIARLAGRNEQFF
TGCGCCAGCAGCATCGCCCGACTAGCGGGGCGCAATGAGCAGTTCTTC
>TRBJ2-2|TRBV29-1|TRBD1|-
CSVLDLGQGYNTGELFF
TGCAGCGTTCTAGACCTCGGACAGGGGTATAACACCGGGGAGCTGTTTTTT
>TRBJ2-1|TRBV5-1|TRBD1|-
CASSLPQGMGNEQFF
TGCGCCAGCAGCTTACCACAGGGGATGGGGAATGAGCAGTTCTTC
>TRBJ2-7|TRBV18|TRBD1|-
CASSGTGGTYEQYF
TGTGCCAGCTCAGGGACAGGGGGCACCTACGAGCAGTACTTC
>TRBJ1-2|TRBV20-1|-|-
CSAEHYGYTF
TGCAGTGCCGAGCACTATGGCTACACCTTC
>TRBJ2-5|TRBV4-2|-|-
CASSQEGDSGETQYF
TGTGCCAGCAGCCAGGAGGGTGATTCTGGGGAGACCCAGTACTTC
>TRBJ2-3|TRBV28|-|-
CASSSGPRTDTQYF
TGTGCCAGCAGTTCAGGGCCGCGCACAGATACGCAGTATTTT
>TRBJ2-7|TRBV5-6|TRBD2|-
CASSLVAGAREQYF
TGTGCCAGCAGCTTGGTAGCGGGAGCGAGGGAGCAGTACTTC
>TRBJ2-2|TRBV5-1|-|-
CASSKEASNTGELFF
TGCGCCAGCAGCAAGGAGGCGTCGAACACCGGGGAGCTGTTTTTT
>TRBJ2-7|TRBV28|TRBD2|-
CASSTRGLATYEQYF
TGTGCCAGCAGTACGAGGGGACTAGCTACCTACGAGCAGTACTTC
>TRBJ2-3|TRBV7-2|TRBD1|once
CASSLARDRANTQYF
TGTGCCAGCAGCTTAGCGCGGGACAGGGCGAATACGCAGTATTTT
>TRBJ2-7|TRBV13|TRBD2|-
CASSRRGLAGDEQYF
TGTGCCAGCAGCCGACGGGGTCTAGCGGGAGATGAGCAGTACTTC
>TRBJ2-7|TRBV5-1|-|-
CASSLARVAGRDYEQYF
TGCGCCAGCAGCTTGGCCCGTGTGGCGGGACGAGACTACGAGCAGTACTTC
>TRBJ2-5|TRBV29-1|TRBD2|once
CSTYRGGGEAQYF
TGCAGCACCTACCGCGGGGGGGGAGAGGCCCAGTACTTC
>TRBJ2-1|TRBV5-1|-|-
CASSFYGDNEQFF
TGCGCCAGCAGCTTCTACGGGGACAATGAGCAGTTCTTC
>TRBJ2-2|TRBV14|TRBD2|-
CASRRGLAGITGELFF
TGTGCCAGCAGACGGGGACTAGCGGGAATCACCGGGGAGCTGTTTTTT
>TRBJ1-5|TRBV10-1|-|-
CASSDRERFQPQHF
TGCGCCAGCAGTGACAGGGAACGTTTTCAGCCCCAGCATTTT
>TRBJ2-5|TRBV7-8|-|-
CASSKPGQETQYF
TGTGCCAGCAGCAAACCGGGGCAAGAGACCCAGTACTTC
>TRBJ2-4|TRBV10-3|TRBD2|-
CAISEGGGLQNIQYF
TGTGCCATCAGTGAGGGCGGGGGGCTCCAAAACATTCAGTACTTC
>TRBJ2-1|TRBV2|TRBD1|-
CASSVQGAYNEQFF
TGTGCCAGCAGTGTCCAGGGGGCCTACAATGAGCAGTTCTTC